This T cell receptor (beta chain) was documented in a study of identical twins. TCRdb re-analysed the 5' RACE reads in MiXCR, keeping a single row per CDR3 protein. The table has some 1,600,000 distinct CDR3 sequences, more than 30% seen once; the top ten hold roughly 0.3%. Study-level points and caveats: In drawing conclusions, the study used cross-sectional statistical analysis and did not follow the same donors. Beta clonotypes that were abundant in cord blood contained fewer insertions, a pattern absent from memory repertoires. Out-of-frame alpha sequences common to twins exhibited a surplus of low generation probability.

Donors uniformly comprised healthy Caucasians. About this clonotype: Its antigen is not identified.

The V gene's germline CDR1 is LNHNV and CDR2 YYDKDF (reference sequence). With 1 base removed from V and 0 bases from J, the gap between germline ends came to 10 bases. This CDR3 spans 15 amino acids. The sample taken for sequencing was cord blood. V gene TRBV15 combines with J gene TRBJ2-7, with a possible D match to TRBD2 (5 bases). The clonotype was recovered from a newborn girl in good health. The CDR3 region is CATSRGKGDSYEQYF. The CDR3 DNA reads as TGTGCCACCAGCAGAGGAAAGGGAGACTCCTACGAGCAGTACTTC.